Listed below are T cell receptor beta chains from one sample, sequenced in a study. MiXCR, applied by TCRdb to the 5' RACE reads, yields one record per CDR3 protein. Of 35,000 to 50,000 distinct CDR3 sequences in the sample, roughly 30% were seen once. Sequenced input: tumor-infiltrating memory CD4+ T cells sorted from the breast tumor. The receptors here all came from a female donor with breast cancer. The CDR3 runs from the conserved cysteine through the conserved F or W. Fields, in order: J gene, D gene, clone size, V gene, CDR3 protein, CDR3 DNA. D genes are given only for firm matches. Not all rows give a size; the values are once, few, many and, for expanded clones, a class.

TRBJ2-5 TRBD1 - TRBV24-1 CATGDSPGQGTQETQYF TGTGCCACCGGTGACTCCCCTGGACAGGGGACTCAAGAGACCCAGTACTTC
TRBJ2-7 TRBD2 few TRBV12-3/TRBV12-4 CASSSPQLAGTYEQYF TGTGCCAGCAGTAGTCCCCAGCTAGCGGGGACATACGAGCAGTACTTC
TRBJ2-1 - - TRBV3-1 CASSPGASSGEQFF TGTGCCAGCAGCCCTGGTGCGAGTAGCGGTGAGCAGTTCTTC
TRBJ2-1 TRBD2 - TRBV7-2 CASSPKLAGGPMDEQFF TGTGCCAGCAGCCCCAAACTAGCGGGAGGGCCGATGGATGAGCAGTTCTTC
TRBJ2-7 - - TRBV7-9 CASASLADEQYF TGTGCCAGCGCTTCGCTGGCCGACGAGCAGTACTTC
TRBJ2-7 - few TRBV7-2 CASSLGGPYEQYF TGTGCCAGCAGCTTAGGCGGGCCCTACGAGCAGTACTTC
TRBJ2-2 TRBD2 - TRBV12-3/TRBV12-4 CASSSPGLAGGNTGELFF TGTGCCAGCAGTTCACCGGGACTAGCGGGAGGGAACACCGGGGAGCTGTTTTTT
TRBJ1-5 - - TRBV6-5 CASSLGLGQPQHF TGTGCCAGCAGTCTAGGTTTAGGTCAGCCCCAGCATTTT
TRBJ2-7 - many TRBV20-1 CSAELEDLHF TGCAGTGCGGAGCTCGAGGATCTGCACTTC
TRBJ1-6 TRBD1 few TRBV27 CASRTGGFSSPLHF TGTGCCAGCAGGACAGGGGGCTTTAGTTCACCCCTCCACTTT
TRBJ1-5 - - TRBV5-1 CASSLGLSGNQPQHF TGCGCCAGCAGCTTGGGACTATCCGGCAATCAGCCCCAGCATTTT
TRBJ1-5 - many TRBV6-5 CASSYSTPGLNQPQHF TGTGCCAGCAGTTACTCGACCCCGGGGCTTAATCAGCCCCAGCATTTT
TRBJ2-3 - few TRBV28 CASSLRLTSTDTQYF TGTGCCAGCAGTTTACGGCTAACTAGCACAGATACGCAGTATTTT
TRBJ1-1 TRBD1 - TRBV29-1 CSVVPQGRAFF TGCAGCGTTGTCCCACAGGGGAGAGCTTTCTTT
TRBJ2-2 TRBD2 - TRBV12-3/TRBV12-4 CASRRGPGGSTGELFF TGTGCCAGCAGGAGGGGTCCGGGGGGTAGCACCGGGGAGCTGTTTTTT
TRBJ2-2 - - TRBV7-6 CASSSQGRAGELFF TGTGCCAGCAGCTCACAGGGTCGAGCCGGGGAGCTGTTTTTT
TRBJ2-7 - few TRBV3-1 CASSQGTIGHEQYF TGTGCCAGCAGCCAAGGGACAATCGGCCACGAGCAGTACTTC
TRBJ1-1 - - TRBV7-9 CASSFTGFTEAFF TGTGCCAGCAGCTTTACAGGGTTCACTGAAGCTTTCTTT
TRBJ1-4 - many TRBV9 CASSPRTATNEKLFF TGTGCCAGCAGCCCGCGGACAGCAACTAATGAAAAACTGTTTTTT
TRBJ2-3 TRBD1 - TRBV20-1 CSPYDRASDTQYF TGCAGTCCTTATGACAGGGCGTCAGATACGCAGTATTTT
TRBJ1-2 - many TRBV4-1 CASSQGRGTYYGYTF TGCGCCAGCAGCCAAGGTAGAGGAACTTACTATGGCTACACCTTC
TRBJ1-5 TRBD1 many TRBV6-5 CASSRGTGGGQPQHF TGTGCCAGCAGTCGGGGGACAGGGGGCGGTCAGCCCCAGCATTTT
TRBJ2-7 - - TRBV29-1 CSVENPPGSYEQYF TGCAGCGTTGAAAATCCTCCCGGATCCTACGAGCAGTACTTC
TRBJ2-7 TRBD2 many TRBV6-5 CASSYGWGGLYEQYF TGTGCCAGCAGTTACGGGTGGGGGGGTCTCTACGAGCAGTACTTC
TRBJ2-7 - - TRBV10-1 CASSDSVTYEQYF TGCGCCAGCAGTGACAGTGTTACCTACGAGCAGTACTTC
TRBJ1-2 TRBD1 few TRBV12-3/TRBV12-4 CASRASGTGGGYTF TGTGCCAGCAGAGCTTCCGGGACAGGGGGCGGCTACACCTTC
TRBJ2-1 - many TRBV5-1 CASSIGLMIYNEQFF TGCGCCAGCAGTATCGGGCTAATGATCTACAATGAGCAGTTCTTC
TRBJ2-5 TRBD2 - TRBV4-1 CASSPRAIAGGQETQYF TGCGCCAGCAGCCCAAGGGCGATAGCGGGGGGGCAAGAGACCCAGTACTTC
TRBJ2-5 TRBD2 - TRBV10-3 CAFSAGGPGETQYF TGTGCCTTCTCGGCGGGAGGGCCAGGGGAGACCCAGTACTTC
TRBJ2-7 TRBD1 few TRBV28 CASRDRVRTYEQYF TGTGCCAGCAGGGACAGGGTCCGTACCTACGAGCAGTACTTC
TRBJ2-7 TRBD1 many TRBV6-2/TRBV6-3 CASSYGPGGSYEQYF TGTGCCAGCAGTTACGGGCCAGGGGGATCCTACGAGCAGTACTTC
TRBJ2-3 - - TRBV5-1 CASSLGRGKDTQYF TGCGCCAGCAGCTTGGGTAGGGGGAAAGATACGCAGTATTTT
TRBJ2-1 - - TRBV5-1 CASSFIPGSNEQFF TGCGCCAGCAGCTTCATCCCGGGTAGCAATGAGCAGTTCTTC
TRBJ1-5 - few TRBV20-1 CSARSIVGQPQHF TGCAGTGCTAGAAGCATTGTCGGACAGCCCCAGCATTTT
TRBJ2-7 TRBD2 many TRBV7-2 CASSEERGYEQYF TGTGCCAGCAGCGAAGAGCGGGGCTACGAGCAGTACTTC
TRBJ2-2 TRBD1 many TRBV30 CAWSRRGRGRGGELFF TGTGCCTGGAGCCGACGAGGCAGGGGGCGAGGCGGGGAGCTGTTTTTT
TRBJ2-7 TRBD2 - TRBV3-1 CASSQGLAVYYEQYF TGTGCCAGCAGCCAGGGACTAGCGGTTTACTACGAGCAGTACTTC
TRBJ2-7 TRBD1 - TRBV7-6 CASSLGVGGESSYEQYF TGTGCCAGCAGCTTAGGGGTAGGGGGCGAGAGCTCCTACGAGCAGTACTTC
TRBJ2-5 TRBD2 few TRBV20-1 CSAGPAGGETQYF TGCAGTGCTGGACCCGCCGGGGGGGAGACCCAGTACTTC
TRBJ2-7 TRBD2 once TRBV5-1 CASSPGGLAGTYEQYF TGCGCCAGCAGCCCCGGAGGGCTAGCGGGGACCTACGAGCAGTACTTC
TRBJ2-2 TRBD2 few TRBV10-3 CATGGNPRTSENTGELFF TGTGCCACCGGGGGGAATCCTCGGACTAGCGAGAACACCGGGGAGCTGTTTTTT
TRBJ2-1 - - TRBV5-1 CASSIQGANNEQFF TGCGCCAGCAGCATACAGGGAGCGAACAATGAGCAGTTCTTC
TRBJ1-5 - many TRBV20-1 CSAPPTQQEPQHF TGCAGTGCTCCTCCTACGCAACAAGAGCCCCAGCATTTT
TRBJ1-5 TRBD1 - TRBV4-2 CASSRRQGYQPQHF TGTGCCAGCAGCCGTCGACAGGGTTACCAGCCCCAGCATTTT
TRBJ2-3 - - TRBV5-1 CASSLGAGYTDTQYF TGCGCCAGCAGCTTGGGTGCGGGATACACAGATACGCAGTATTTT
TRBJ2-2 TRBD1 - TRBV12-3/TRBV12-4 CASSETGGYGELFF TGTGCCAGCAGTGAAACAGGGGGTTACGGGGAGCTGTTCTTT
TRBJ2-1 TRBD2 few TRBV27 CASSFYLSGRVRNEQFF TGTGCCAGCAGTTTTTATTTAAGCGGGAGGGTGCGGAATGAGCAGTTCTTC